This T cell receptor (beta chain) came from a study of shared T cell receptors in the human thymus. This clone was counted only a few times. Data came from immunoSEQ multiplex PCR; TCRdb stores just in-frame clones and leaves some out. The table records 550,000 to 800,000 clones, 80% to 90% of them present only once. The same sample was also used in a study of human thymus T cells. That source adds: Thymic and blood repertoires appeared to show biased V and J gene usage. Thymic repertoires of unrelated individuals were reported in related research to overlap highly.

Source material: thymocytes. The receptor was derived from a girl under three years old with a congenital heart defect.

This chain's CDR3 is CASRYQGRNQPQHF. CDR3 nucleotide sequence: TGTGCCAGCAGATATCAGGGTCGGAATCAGCCCCAGCATTTT. The chain combines TRBV6-1 with TRBJ1-5; a weak D match, TRBD1 (5 bases). CDR1 is MNHNS and CDR2 is SASEGT in the germline V gene. Trimming removed 6 bases at V and 4 bases at J, with 13 bases between. This CDR3 is built from 14 residues.